This TCR beta chain appears in the sequencing data of a study of cytomegalovirus exposure and HLA in healthy donors (TCRdb year 2017). Looking at the study overall: According to an earlier analysis of several hundred of the donors, about 179 million T cells yielded some 120 million unique TCR beta sequences and around 280 Gb of sequence data. An early release covering just under 650 HLA-typed donors comprised approximately 300 gigabases of sequencing data and approximately 80 million unique TCR sequences. Among the approximately 400 genotyped donors, roughly 80% belonged to the genetic ancestry cluster associated with self-reported Caucasian donors. The study was designed to test whether signatures of past pathogen exposure could be identified by cataloging public T cell receptors. The study used immunosequencing to profile the T cell repertoires of several hundred subjects and linked those repertoires to cytomegalovirus serostatus. Along with the approximately 700-subject first cohort, a separate validation cohort of around 110 different subjects was used. The study combined high-throughput TCR immunosequencing, statistical association of individual TCRs with disease status, and machine learning to predict cytomegalovirus infection status. A later analysis re-examined previously published TCR beta repertoires from over 500 donors and added high-resolution HLA genotyping to investigate patterns of TCR occurrence. Rather than drawing on any new phenotypic data, the later analysis identified candidate immune exposures from TCR beta sequences and the way those sequences occurred across donors. An earlier analysis of 587 of the donors used high-throughput TCR beta sequencing to judge whether each TCR beta V gene segment behaved as functional or pseudogenic. Donor age, sex, ethnicity and CMV serostatus were collected together with the repertoire data. A later genetic analysis took genome-wide SNP genotypes for about three fifths of the 666 donors and used that subset as a discovery cohort. Every discovery cohort repertoire had been produced on one sequencing platform. Both class I and class II loci were covered by HLA typing, at four-digit resolution. Typing coverage differed by locus: A, B, C, DRB1 and DQB1 were typed in roughly 620-630 donors, DQA1 in about 500, DPA1 in nearly 610, and DPB1 in roughly 450. Roughly 5 DR-DQ haplotypes were treated as single units for association and clustering because of strong linkage in the cohort. On average, about 200,000 unique TCR beta nucleotide sequences were sequenced per donor among some 420 genotyped donors of the cohort, with 15% to 20% of those sequences being non-productive. Study-wide conclusions, independent of this receptor: At a false discovery rate of 0.05, a later analysis linked roughly 17,000 TCR beta sequences to specific HLA alleles. In a later genetic analysis, fewer N-insertions in productive TCRs were reported among donors in an Asian-associated ancestry cluster than the approximately 710-donor mean. Some IMGT-functional V segments, including TRBV6-2 and TRBV6-3, could not be told apart with the 87-base-pair reads, so those segments were excluded. In this cohort, only TCR beta chains were sequenced, and detectable features were limited by the absence of alpha or paired-chain data. CMV serostatus was the only immune exposure information available for the cohort. While some public TCRs were present in many individuals, most TCR sequences turned up only very rarely across donors. Compared with equally common non-associated chains, HLA-associated TCR beta chains in a later analysis were more clonally expanded and had lower generation probabilities. In an earlier analysis of several hundred of the donors, most TCR beta V segments were observed in productive rearrangements about 87% or about 30% of the time, broadly matching IMGT annotations. According to a later analysis, most CMV-associated TCR beta chains appeared to be HLA-restricted, and the HLA associations seemed to be driven largely by CMV exposure. When HLA alleles, especially DR and DQ, strongly co-occurred, TCR associations were difficult to assign to individual alleles. In vitro tests confirmed that a few of the cytomegalovirus-associated TCR beta chains recognize cytomegalovirus antigens. A further reported finding was that TCR beta sequences accurately predicted the HLA-A and HLA-B alleles for most subjects in the first cohort. The earlier analysis of some 540 of the donors excluded 15 to 20 rarely observed V segments, including chromosome 9 orphons, because counts were too low. A total of 164 TCR beta chains were listed by the study as associated with cytomegalovirus. In both the original and validation cohorts, the classifier was reported to diagnose cytomegalovirus status with high specificity and sensitivity. The authors suggested that the approach could potentially be extended to other disease states and immunological phenotypes. A cluster of highly shared sequence variants was judged likely to represent a technical artifact of the sequencing pipeline. Roughly uniform sequencing depth across donors was assumed in presence/absence analyses, although this assumption may not hold. V-gene and J-gene trimming of TCR beta chains was associated with a missense DCLRE1C variant in a later genetic analysis, and the association was replicated in an independent cohort. In a later analysis, the rate of TCR association differed among HLA loci, with DRB1 alleles having the most associated TCRs and HLA-C alleles having the fewest. HLA typing was unavailable for some donors at each locus, so association tests used only the typed subset. Correlated functional status among segregating V segments might be attributable to linkage disequilibrium, but an unknown experimental factor could not be ruled out. Several of the top co-occurrence clusters appeared to be linked to parvovirus B19, influenza, CMV and Epstein-Barr virus, according to a later analysis.

Libraries were constructed by the immunoSEQ multiplex PCR assay. The multiplex PCR relied on a mix of 60 forward primers for TCR Vbeta segments and 13 reverse primers for TCR Jbeta segments. Amplification of the CDR3 region of rearranged TCR beta genes was performed with a multiplex PCR assay on genomic DNA. The Illumina HiSeq System was used to sequence the amplified TCR beta libraries as 87-base-pair reads. The authors' pipeline ran thus. In a later analysis, tens of millions of unique TCR beta chains were counted across the 500 to 700 repertoires, and roughly 11 million of these chains were shared by at least two donors. Raw reads were error-corrected and collapsed into unique sequences with a nearest-neighbor algorithm that merged closely related sequences to remove PCR and sequencing errors. Alignment of CDR3 sequences to IMGT reference sequences was used to assign V, D and J gene segments. For a sequence to be retained, a match of at least six nucleotides was required to both a V gene segment and a J gene segment. A rearrangement counted as productive if the CDR3 had no stop codons and remained in frame with V and J, and every other rearrangement counted as non-productive. Following IMGT convention, CDR3 was defined as the stretch from the second conserved V-encoded cysteine up to the conserved J-encoded phenylalanine. In an earlier analysis of 500 to 650 of the donors, sequences lacking an unambiguous match to a single V gene segment were excluded. In an earlier analysis of approximately 590 of the donors, V segments were called functional above 56.7% productive rearrangements and were called segregating when the between-donor standard deviation exceeded 5%. A statistical classification framework was built for diagnosing cytomegalovirus status from the catalog of TCR beta chain sequences. V and J gene assignment, in a later analysis, came from comparing TCR nucleotide sequences with IMGT/GENE-DB human TR gene sequences. Using the TCRdist pipeline, a later analysis assigned CDR3 sequences along with most-parsimonious VDJ recombination scenarios. A later analysis defined each TCR beta chain by its CDR3 amino acid sequence plus V-gene family, and excluded reads lacking a unique V-gene family. A later analysis removed nearly 600 highly shared, low-generation-probability nucleotide sequences to deal with suspected cross-contamination and a sequencing artifact. In a later analysis, a clonal expansion index was calculated for each public chain from normalized within-repertoire ranks of inferred template counts. In a later analysis, generation probabilities were computed using a VDJ recombination model fitted to out-of-frame rearrangements, and the results were checked against IGoR. Hypergeometric tests were used in a later analysis to score TCR-TCR, TCR-HLA and TCR-CMV co-occurrence, with a repertoire-size bias correction applied to the TCR pairs. In a later analysis, false discovery rates were estimated by permuting HLA or CMV assignments 20 times. A later analysis grouped co-occurring TCRs with DBSCAN, adding TCRdist sequence similarity when clustering within HLA-allele-positive subsets. Repertoires with fewer than 30,000 or more than 120,000 public chains were left out of co-occurrence clustering, as were a handful of repertoires with anomalous nucleotide sharing. Sourced from immuneACCESS, this table was stored by TCRdb with only in-frame sequences that have V and J called. A share of the clones is absent; for the studies checked, an unresolved V gene accounts for under half, and the remainder has no known explanation. The V and J calls and clone size are taken from that table; D and trimming were inferred from the DNA. The sample has about 170,000 clones on record, roughly 85% of them singletons. The ten largest clones add up to 1% of the sample.

The CDR3 has 13 amino acids, counting the end cysteine and phenylalanine. The DNA shown is the 39-base CDR3, in frame from base 1. The germline V gene specifies MNHNS as CDR1 and SASEGT as CDR2. For this clone: Its recognized antigen is unknown. A read error may account for a junction end that differs from germline.

The cohort consisted of fewer than 700 healthy bone marrow donors. Cohort members were all nominally healthy when sampled, although unrecorded immune exposures were likely present. The donor tested CMV seronegative, placing the donor among the roughly 400 seronegative members of the cohort. A peripheral blood sample was provided by each donor, and peripheral blood mononuclear cells were used for TCR beta sequencing. Genomic DNA extraction from the blood cell samples was performed with the Qiagen DNeasy Blood Extraction Kit. Input material: PBMCs. This sequence originates from a boy aged 2 to 10 in good health and CMV-seronegative. The chain is encoded by TRBV6-1 joined to TRBJ1-2, with TRBD1 perhaps the D gene, on 5 matching bases. The sequenced DNA is TGTGCCATCAGTGGCGGCAGGGCGGAGGGCTACACCTTC. It translates as CAISGGRAEGYTF.